A selection of T cell receptor beta chains follows, all from one sample in a study of blood T cell repertoires in COVID-19. Sequencing used immunoSEQ multiplex PCR; TCRdb keeps in-frame clones, though not all of them. The sample lists about 400,000 clones, 70% to 90% occurring once. The sample taken for sequencing was PBMCs or T cells enriched from blood (not recorded which). These receptors came from a woman between 40 and 50 years old with acute COVID-19. Both conserved end residues are part of each CDR3. Fields, in order: J gene, clone size, V gene, D gene, CDR3 DNA, CDR3 protein. D genes are given only for firm matches. Expanded clones are given a class, and other clones once, few, many or no size at all.

j_gene: TRBJ2-3; abundance: -; v_gene: TRBV2; d_gene: TRBD1; CDR3nt: TGTGCCAGGAATACAGGGGATGTTGGCAGCACAGATACGCAGTATTTT; CDR3aa: CARNTGDVGSTDTQYF
j_gene: TRBJ1-1; abundance: -; v_gene: TRBV18; d_gene: -; CDR3nt: TGTGCCAGCTCGTCGTGGGGGCCCAACACTGAAGCTTTCTTT; CDR3aa: CASSSWGPNTEAFF
j_gene: TRBJ2-1; abundance: -; v_gene: TRBV7-2; d_gene: -; CDR3nt: TGTGCCAGCAGCTTAGCCGGCGTAGCCAGTGAGCAGTTCTTC; CDR3aa: CASSLAGVASEQFF
j_gene: TRBJ1-6; abundance: -; v_gene: TRBV30; d_gene: -; CDR3nt: TGTGCCTGGAGTCCGCGGGGATGGTCCTATAATTCACCCCTCCACTTT; CDR3aa: CAWSPRGWSYNSPLHF
j_gene: TRBJ2-7; abundance: -; v_gene: TRBV5-1; d_gene: -; CDR3nt: TGCGCCAGCGCGCCGATCGAGGGCTACGAGCAGTACTTC; CDR3aa: CASAPIEGYEQYF
j_gene: TRBJ1-1; abundance: -; v_gene: TRBV2; d_gene: -; CDR3nt: TGTGCCAGCAGACAAGAGCGGGGGCAGGGTGAAGCTTTCTTT; CDR3aa: CASRQERGQGEAFF
j_gene: TRBJ2-2; abundance: -; v_gene: TRBV19; d_gene: TRBD2; CDR3nt: TGTGCCAGTACCCATGACGGGGGGGCATGGACCGGGGAGCTGTTTTTT; CDR3aa: CASTHDGGAWTGELFF
j_gene: TRBJ1-2; abundance: -; v_gene: TRBV24-1; d_gene: -; CDR3nt: TGTGCCACTTCTCAAGGGGGAGGGCGATCATACTATGGCTACACCTTC; CDR3aa: CATSQGGGRSYYGYTF
j_gene: TRBJ2-7; abundance: once; v_gene: TRBV7-9; d_gene: -; CDR3nt: TGTGCCAGCAGCTTAGGTCAGGGCGCCTACGAGCAGTACTTC; CDR3aa: CASSLGQGAYEQYF
j_gene: TRBJ2-7; abundance: -; v_gene: TRBV21-1; d_gene: -; CDR3nt: TGTGCCAGCAGCAAAGCGAATGGTGACAGGGGAGTCTACGAGCAGTACTTC; CDR3aa: CASSKANGDRGVYEQYF
j_gene: TRBJ2-2; abundance: -; v_gene: TRBV5-1; d_gene: TRBD1; CDR3nt: TGCGCCAGCAGCATCCGACAGGGAGAAACCGGGGAGCTGTTTTTT; CDR3aa: CASSIRQGETGELFF
j_gene: TRBJ2-1; abundance: -; v_gene: TRBV2; d_gene: TRBD2; CDR3nt: TGTGCCAGCAGTGAACGGGGGGCCTACAATGAGCAGTTCTTC; CDR3aa: CASSERGAYNEQFF
j_gene: TRBJ1-1; abundance: -; v_gene: TRBV6-5; d_gene: -; CDR3nt: TGTGCCAGCAGGAGAGTCCCCTTGAACACTGAAGCTTTCTTT; CDR3aa: CASRRVPLNTEAFF
j_gene: TRBJ1-3; abundance: few; v_gene: TRBV7-9; d_gene: TRBD1; CDR3nt: TGTGCCAGCAGCTGGGGACAGGGCACTGGAAACACCATATATTTT; CDR3aa: CASSWGQGTGNTIYF
j_gene: TRBJ1-6; abundance: -; v_gene: TRBV4-1; d_gene: -; CDR3nt: TGCGCCAGCAGCCAAGACTTCGGGACAAATAATTCACCCCTCCACTTT; CDR3aa: CASSQDFGTNNSPLHF
j_gene: TRBJ1-2; abundance: -; v_gene: TRBV29-1; d_gene: -; CDR3nt: TGCAGCGTTGAAGGCAGGGAAGGCTACACCTTC; CDR3aa: CSVEGREGYTF
j_gene: TRBJ2-7; abundance: -; v_gene: TRBV27; d_gene: -; CDR3nt: TGTGCCAGCAGTATACGACTTTACGGCTACGAGCAGTACTTC; CDR3aa: CASSIRLYGYEQYF
j_gene: TRBJ1-2; abundance: -; v_gene: TRBV9; d_gene: TRBD1; CDR3nt: TGTGCCAGCAGCTACGGACAGGCGTCCTATGGCTACACCTTC; CDR3aa: CASSYGQASYGYTF
j_gene: TRBJ1-3; abundance: -; v_gene: TRBV13; d_gene: TRBD1; CDR3nt: TGTGCCAGCAGCTTAGCGGGACAGTTCTCTGGAAACACCATATATTTT; CDR3aa: CASSLAGQFSGNTIYF
j_gene: TRBJ1-2; abundance: -; v_gene: TRBV19; d_gene: -; CDR3nt: TGTGCCAGCAGGGCTGGGTCTGGCTACACCTTC; CDR3aa: CASRAGSGYTF
j_gene: TRBJ2-7; abundance: -; v_gene: TRBV19; d_gene: -; CDR3nt: TGTGCCAGTAGTATCCCCGGGATAAACTACGAGCAGTACTTC; CDR3aa: CASSIPGINYEQYF
j_gene: TRBJ2-1; abundance: -; v_gene: TRBV24-1; d_gene: TRBD1; CDR3nt: TGTGCCACCAGTGAAACCGGGACAGCAGCCTACAATGAGCAGTTCTTC; CDR3aa: CATSETGTAAYNEQFF
j_gene: TRBJ1-5; abundance: -; v_gene: TRBV27; d_gene: -; CDR3nt: TGTGCCAGCAGGTCCACAGGAGCCTATAGCAATCAGCCCCAGCATTTT; CDR3aa: CASRSTGAYSNQPQHF
j_gene: TRBJ1-2; abundance: -; v_gene: TRBV23-1; d_gene: TRBD1; CDR3nt: TGCGCCAGCAGTCAAAACCGGGACAGGGGCTATGGCTACACCTTC; CDR3aa: CASSQNRDRGYGYTF
j_gene: TRBJ1-1; abundance: -; v_gene: TRBV5-1; d_gene: -; CDR3nt: TGCGCCAGCAGCTTCCTGGACAACATGAACACTGAAGCTTTCTTT; CDR3aa: CASSFLDNMNTEAFF
j_gene: TRBJ1-2; abundance: -; v_gene: TRBV25-1; d_gene: -; CDR3nt: TGTGCCAGCAGTGATCCCCTCTATGGCTACACCTTC; CDR3aa: CASSDPLYGYTF
j_gene: TRBJ1-6; abundance: -; v_gene: TRBV9; d_gene: -; CDR3nt: TGTGCCAGCAGCGGCTCAGGGGTAGAGAACTCACCCCTCCACTTT; CDR3aa: CASSGSGVENSPLHF
j_gene: TRBJ1-1; abundance: -; v_gene: TRBV5-1; d_gene: -; CDR3nt: TGCGCCAGCAGCTTGGAGCCACAGGGTACCACTGAAGCTTTCTTT; CDR3aa: CASSLEPQGTTEAFF
j_gene: TRBJ2-5; abundance: -; v_gene: TRBV12-3/TRBV12-4; d_gene: -; CDR3nt: TGTGCCAGCAGTCCTTCAGGGCAAGAGACCCAGTACTTC; CDR3aa: CASSPSGQETQYF
j_gene: TRBJ2-7; abundance: once; v_gene: TRBV5-4; d_gene: TRBD1; CDR3nt: TGTGCCACCGGGACAGGGAGCTCCTACGAGCAGTACTTC; CDR3aa: CATGTGSSYEQYF
j_gene: TRBJ2-5; abundance: few; v_gene: TRBV18; d_gene: -; CDR3nt: TGTGCCAGCTCACCCCGCGCGGCGGGGCCACAAGAGACCCAGTACTTC; CDR3aa: CASSPRAAGPQETQYF
j_gene: TRBJ1-2; abundance: few; v_gene: TRBV2; d_gene: TRBD1; CDR3nt: TGTGCCAGCAGACCCACAGGGGGCTCCGGTGGCTACACCTTC; CDR3aa: CASRPTGGSGGYTF
j_gene: TRBJ1-4; abundance: -; v_gene: TRBV5-8; d_gene: TRBD1; CDR3nt: TGTGCCAGCAGCTTGACAGGGGCGGCTAATGAAAAACTGTTTTTT; CDR3aa: CASSLTGAANEKLFF
j_gene: TRBJ2-1; abundance: -; v_gene: TRBV2; d_gene: TRBD2; CDR3nt: TGTGCCAGCAGTGACATTCGGACTAGCGGGAATGAGCAGTTCTTC; CDR3aa: CASSDIRTSGNEQFF
j_gene: TRBJ1-2; abundance: -; v_gene: TRBV3-1/TRBV3-2; d_gene: TRBD1; CDR3nt: TGTGCCAGCAGCCAAGTGATGACAGGGGGCTACACCTTC; CDR3aa: CASSQVMTGGYTF
j_gene: TRBJ2-3; abundance: once; v_gene: TRBV6-4; d_gene: -; CDR3nt: TGTGCCAGCAGTGAGCAGACCTCAGGATTCTCGTTTAGGCAGTATTTT; CDR3aa: CASSEQTSGFSFRQYF
j_gene: TRBJ2-1; abundance: -; v_gene: TRBV2; d_gene: TRBD2; CDR3nt: TGTGCCAGCACGCAGCGGGGGGGCCTCAATGAGCAGTTCTTC; CDR3aa: CASTQRGGLNEQFF
j_gene: TRBJ2-2; abundance: -; v_gene: TRBV5-1; d_gene: -; CDR3nt: TGCGCCAGCAGCTTGCAGTCCGCAGGGGAGCTGTTTTTT; CDR3aa: CASSLQSAGELFF
j_gene: TRBJ2-4; abundance: -; v_gene: TRBV7-9; d_gene: TRBD2; CDR3nt: TGTGCCAGCAGCCTCTCTAGCGGGCTGAACATTCAGTACTTC; CDR3aa: CASSLSSGLNIQYF